This section outlines one T cell receptor beta chain sequence together with its context. This entry is derived from a study of shared clonotypes between healthy human individuals. This CDR3 comprises 17 residues. The J segment lost 6 bases and the V segment lost 1 base, leaving 11 bases of the junction unmatched. In germline, CDR1 is LNHNV, CDR2 YYDKDF (reference sequence). Several immunoSEQ plates held equal portions of the genomic DNA taken from each subset. Sorted-subset replicate PCRs used 200 ng DNA, about 30,000 T cell genomes. Method: immunoSEQ multiplex PCR; TCRdb's copy keeps in-frame clones and lacks some. The table includes approximately 2,000,000 clones, 85% to 95% detected once.

The source material was naive CD4+ T cells from PBMCs. Subset noted: CD45RA+ positively selected. The chain links TRBV15 to TRBJ2-2, with TRBD2 matching 7 bases. The sequence came from a man aged 18-30 years in good health. Some clones in this sample may be carry-over from other donors' samples. Here the CDR3 DNA reads TGTGCCACCAGCAGAGCGGGGGGTGCAGGGTTCGCCGGGGAGCTGTTTTTT. This encodes CATSRAGGAGFAGELFF.